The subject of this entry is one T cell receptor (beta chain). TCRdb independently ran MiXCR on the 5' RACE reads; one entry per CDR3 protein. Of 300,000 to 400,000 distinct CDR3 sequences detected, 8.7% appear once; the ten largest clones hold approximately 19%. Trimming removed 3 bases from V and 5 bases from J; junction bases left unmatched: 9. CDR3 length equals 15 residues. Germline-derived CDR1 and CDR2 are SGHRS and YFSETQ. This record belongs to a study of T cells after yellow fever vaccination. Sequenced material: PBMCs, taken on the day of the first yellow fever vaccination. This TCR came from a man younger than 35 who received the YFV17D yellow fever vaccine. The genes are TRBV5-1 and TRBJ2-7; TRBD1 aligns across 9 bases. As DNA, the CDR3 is TGCGCCAGCAGCTCCGGGACAGGGAGACCCCACGAGCAGTACTTC. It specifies CASSSGTGRPHEQYF.